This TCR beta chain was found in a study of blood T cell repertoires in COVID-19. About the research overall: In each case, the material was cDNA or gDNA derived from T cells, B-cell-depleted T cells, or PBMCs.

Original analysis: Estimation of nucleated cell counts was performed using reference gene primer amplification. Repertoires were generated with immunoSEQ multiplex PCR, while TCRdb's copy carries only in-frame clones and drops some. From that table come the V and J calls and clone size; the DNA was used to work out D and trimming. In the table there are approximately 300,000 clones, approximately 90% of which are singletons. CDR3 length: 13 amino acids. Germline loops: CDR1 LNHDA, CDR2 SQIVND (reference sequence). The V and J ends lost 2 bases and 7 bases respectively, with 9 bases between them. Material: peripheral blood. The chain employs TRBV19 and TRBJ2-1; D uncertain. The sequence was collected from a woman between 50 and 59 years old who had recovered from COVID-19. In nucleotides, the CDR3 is TGTGCCAGTAGTATAAGCGATTGGAATGAGCAGTTCTTC. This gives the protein CASSISDWNEQFF.